Sequencing of this TCR beta chain was carried out in a study of blood T cell repertoires in COVID-19. Study information: Specimens from acute and convalescent COVID-19 originated in the United States, Italy and Spain. From T cells, B-cell-depleted T cells, or PBMCs came the material, which was cDNA or gDNA.

CDR1 and CDR2 from the germline V gene are SEHNR and FQNEAQ (reference sequence). The CDR3 runs to 16 residues. After removal of 4 bases from V and 6 bases from J, the junction contained 11 bases not matched to a gene. Study processing details: Counts of nucleated cells, estimated from reference gene primer amplification, were obtained. Assay: immunoSEQ multiplex PCR; the TCRdb copy retains only in-frame clones and omits some. The V and J calls and clone size come from that table; D and trimming were worked out from the DNA. Here the sample spans over 250,000 clones, 70% to 90% being singletons. In its sample, this clone was seen once.

The source of this sequence is a woman in her fifties or sixties with acute or convalescent COVID-19. This chain links TRBV7-9 with TRBJ2-7, with 11 bases lining up with TRBD2. Sequenced sample: peripheral blood. The CDR3 protein is CASSWGSGRVGGEQYF. CDR3 in DNA: TGTGCCAGCAGCTGGGGTAGCGGGAGGGTTGGTGGCGAGCAGTACTTC.